This note documents a single TCR beta chain sequence. The sample comes from a study of T cell clones after liver transplantation. Study as a whole: Pre-transplant mixed lymphocyte reactions yielded third-party-reactive TCRbeta sequences as comparators for graft-donor-reactive sequences. Blood was drawn pre-transplant, before withdrawal, and after full or failed withdrawal. At least one year of complete immunosuppression withdrawal without enzymes over twice normal defined tolerance.

The assay was immunoSEQ multiplex PCR, and TCRdb's table has in-frame clones only and misses some. The sample holds about 9,900 clones, about 75% seen once. The CDR3 length is 16 residues. The germline CDR1 and CDR2 sequences are SGHRS and YFSETQ. Between the trimmed V and J ends, which lost 1 base and 4 bases, there was a span of 14 bases. This sample comprised CD8+ T cells from blood, obtained before liver transplant. This sequence joins TRBV5-1 and TRBJ1-4; a possible D gene is TRBD1 (5 bases). This clonotype was sampled from a human donor who received a liver transplant. The CDR3 loop is CASSLWFKGINEKLFF. The CDR3 DNA reads TGCGCCAGCAGCTTGTGGTTCAAGGGGATTAATGAAAAACTGTTTTTT.